This TCR beta chain was captured in a study of blood T cells in healthy people across ages. Through a sample-barcoded 5' primer and a J-beta primer mix, a second PCR was run for roughly 7 to 11 cycles. The template-switch adaptor was a 5' adaptor with 12 random nucleotides. It tagged each cDNA molecule. Sequencing yielded, for each sample, at least 3 million paired-end reads carrying CDR3. In TCRdb, the 5' RACE reads were re-called with MiXCR into one record per CDR3 protein. The sample has nearly 1 million distinct CDR3 sequences, about 51% seen once; the top ten hold 20% to 25%. Every donor contributed 8 to 10 milliliters of peripheral blood by blood draw. Isolation per sample recovered at least 7 million PBMCs. Germline CDR1 and CDR2: LGHNA and YNFKEQ. Trimming cost V 0 bases and J 1 base; bases outside gene matches: 7. The CDR3 totals 17 residues.

J is TRBJ2-7 and V is TRBV4-2; 9 nucleotides line up with TRBD2. The sample taken for sequencing was blood. The clonotype was recovered from a woman aged 55-70 years in good health. The CDR3 bases are TGTGCCAGCAGCCAAGAAGGCCTAGCGGGACCTTCCTACGAGCAGTACTTC. Amino acids: CASSQEGLAGPSYEQYF.